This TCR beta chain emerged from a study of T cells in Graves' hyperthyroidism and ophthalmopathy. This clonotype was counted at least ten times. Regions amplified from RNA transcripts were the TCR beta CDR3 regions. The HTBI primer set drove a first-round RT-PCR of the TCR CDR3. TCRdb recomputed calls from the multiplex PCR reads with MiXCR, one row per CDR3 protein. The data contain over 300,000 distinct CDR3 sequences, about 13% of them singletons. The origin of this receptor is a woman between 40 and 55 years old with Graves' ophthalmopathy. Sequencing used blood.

The CDR3 DNA reads TGCAGTGCTAGACGCGAGACAGGGGGAAAGACCCAGTACTTC. Encoded protein: CSARRETGGKTQYF. J is TRBJ2-5 and V is TRBV20-1; 9 nucleotides match TRBD1. The V and J ends lost 2 bases and 6 bases, in that order; junction bases with no gene match: 7. Germline CDR1 and CDR2: DFQATT and SNEGSKA (reference sequence). This CDR3 region has 14 residues.